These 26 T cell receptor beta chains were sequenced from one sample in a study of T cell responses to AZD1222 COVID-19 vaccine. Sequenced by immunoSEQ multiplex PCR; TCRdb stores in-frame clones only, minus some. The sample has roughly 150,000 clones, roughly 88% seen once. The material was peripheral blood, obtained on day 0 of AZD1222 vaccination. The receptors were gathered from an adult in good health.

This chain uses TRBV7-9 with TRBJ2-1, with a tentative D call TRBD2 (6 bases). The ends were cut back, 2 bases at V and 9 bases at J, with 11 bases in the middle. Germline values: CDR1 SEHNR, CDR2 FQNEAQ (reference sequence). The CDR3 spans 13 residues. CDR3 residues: CASSLLAPTEQFF. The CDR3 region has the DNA TGTGCCAGCAGCTTACTAGCGCCCACTGAGCAGTTCTTC.

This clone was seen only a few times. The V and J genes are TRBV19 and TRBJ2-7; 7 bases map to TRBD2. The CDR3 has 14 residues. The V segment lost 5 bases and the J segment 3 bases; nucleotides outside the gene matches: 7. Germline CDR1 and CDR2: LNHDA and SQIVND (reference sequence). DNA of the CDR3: TGTGCCAGTAGTGGCCAAAGCGGGAACTACGAGCAGTACTTC. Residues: CASSGQSGNYEQYF.

CDR3 protein: CASRPRGGQAYEQYF. CDR3 sequence (DNA): TGTGCCAGCAGGCCCCGGGGGGGGCAGGCCTACGAGCAGTACTTC. The chain has TRBV6-5 and TRBJ2-7; TRBD2 agrees at 8 bases. The CDR3 has 15 residues. V gave up 6 bases and J gave up 2 bases; unmatched junction bases: 9. CDR1 is MNHEY, CDR2 SVGAGI, per germline.

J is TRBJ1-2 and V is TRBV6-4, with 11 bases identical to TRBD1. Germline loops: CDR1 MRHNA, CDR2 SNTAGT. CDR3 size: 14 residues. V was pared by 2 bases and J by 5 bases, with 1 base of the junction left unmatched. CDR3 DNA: TGTGCCAGCAGTGACGGGACAGGGGGTTATGGCTACACCTTC. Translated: CASSDGTGGYGYTF.

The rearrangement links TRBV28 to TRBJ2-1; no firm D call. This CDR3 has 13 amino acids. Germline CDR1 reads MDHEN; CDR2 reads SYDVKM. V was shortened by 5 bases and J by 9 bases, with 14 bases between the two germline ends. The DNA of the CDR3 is TGTGCCAGCAGTCCCCCCAATCGCGTTGAGCAGTTCTTC. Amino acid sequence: CASSPPNRVEQFF.

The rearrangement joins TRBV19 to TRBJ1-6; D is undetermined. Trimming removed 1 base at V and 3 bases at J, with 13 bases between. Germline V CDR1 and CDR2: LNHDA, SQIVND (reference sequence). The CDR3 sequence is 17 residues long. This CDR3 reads CASSIGKTRNYNSPLHF. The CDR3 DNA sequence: TGTGCCAGTAGTATAGGCAAGACCCGAAACTATAATTCACCCCTCCACTTT.

The DNA for the CDR3 is TGTGCCAGCAGCTTGATAGCCAGCCCCACAGATACGCAGTATTTT. Its protein product is CASSLIASPTDTQYF. This chain uses TRBV5-4 with TRBJ2-3; the D is unclear. The CDR3 extends over 15 amino acids. V was cut by 1 base and J by 2 bases, with 11 bases left in between. Per germline, CDR1 SGHNT and CDR2 YYREEE (reference sequence).

The CDR3 loop is CASSLGTGSGEKLFF. DNA for the CDR3: TGTGCCAGCAGCTTAGGAACGGGGTCAGGAGAAAAACTGTTTTTT. The rearrangement links TRBV11-2 to TRBJ1-4; D gene unclear. The germline CDR1 and CDR2 sequences are SGHAT and FQNNGV. Trimming cost V 1 base and J 8 bases, with 14 bases left between them. The CDR3 runs 15 residues.

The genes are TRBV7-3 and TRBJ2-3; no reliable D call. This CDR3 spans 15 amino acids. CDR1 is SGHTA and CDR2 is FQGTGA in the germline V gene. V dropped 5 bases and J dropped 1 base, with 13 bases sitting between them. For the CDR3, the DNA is TGTGCCAGCAGCAAACAAACCCCTGGCACAGATACGCAGTATTTT. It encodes CASSKQTPGTDTQYF.

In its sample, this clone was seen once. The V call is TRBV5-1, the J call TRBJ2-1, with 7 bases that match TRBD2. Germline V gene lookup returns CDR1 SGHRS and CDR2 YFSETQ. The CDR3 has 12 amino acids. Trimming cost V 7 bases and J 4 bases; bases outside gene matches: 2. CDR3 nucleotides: TGCGCCAGCCTTAGCGGGTACAATGAGCAGTTCTTC. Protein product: CASLSGYNEQFF.

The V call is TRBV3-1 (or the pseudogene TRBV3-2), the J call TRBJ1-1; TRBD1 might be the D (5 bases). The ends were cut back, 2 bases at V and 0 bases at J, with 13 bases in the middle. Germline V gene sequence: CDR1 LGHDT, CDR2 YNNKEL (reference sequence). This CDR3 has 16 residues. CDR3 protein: CASSQYLGPMNTEAFF. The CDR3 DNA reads TGTGCCAGCAGCCAATACCTGGGACCCATGAACACTGAAGCTTTCTTT.

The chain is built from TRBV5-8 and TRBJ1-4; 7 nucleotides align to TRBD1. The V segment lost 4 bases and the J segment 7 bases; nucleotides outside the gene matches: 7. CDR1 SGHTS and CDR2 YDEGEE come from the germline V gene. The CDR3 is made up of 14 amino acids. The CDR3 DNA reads TGTGCCAGCAGCCGAGGGACAGCCTCTGAAAAACTGTTTTTT. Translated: CASSRGTASEKLFF.

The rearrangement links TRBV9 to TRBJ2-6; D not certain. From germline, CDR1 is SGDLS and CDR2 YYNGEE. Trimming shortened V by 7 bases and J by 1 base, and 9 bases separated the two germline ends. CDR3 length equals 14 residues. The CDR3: CASGTGSGANVLTF. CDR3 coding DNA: TGTGCCAGCGGAACCGGGTCTGGGGCCAACGTCCTGACTTTC.

CDR3: CASSALSPRGGTSYEQYF. In nucleotides, the CDR3 is TGTGCCAGCAGTGCCTTATCCCCCCGGGGCGGTACTTCCTACGAGCAGTACTTC. The rearrangement links TRBV28 to TRBJ2-7, with D perhaps given as TRBD1 or TRBD2 (5 bases each). This CDR3 is 18 amino acids long. CDR1 MDHEN and CDR2 SYDVKM come from the germline V gene. Trimming pared 5 bases from V and 1 base from J, leaving 24 bases between. The complete variable domain, with remaining parts taken from reference TRBV28 and TRBJ2-7, reads DVKVTQSSRYLVKRTGEKVFLECVQDMDHENMFWYRQDPGLGLRLIYFSYDVKMKEKGDIPEGYSVSREKKERFSLILESASTNQTSMYLCASSALSPRGGTSYEQYFGPGTRLTVT.

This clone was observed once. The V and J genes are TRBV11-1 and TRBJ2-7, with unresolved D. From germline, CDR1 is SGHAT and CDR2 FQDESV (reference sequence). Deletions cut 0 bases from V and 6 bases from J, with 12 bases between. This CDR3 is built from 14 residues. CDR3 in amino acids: CASSLADGSLEQYF. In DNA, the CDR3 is TGTGCCAGCAGCTTAGCCGACGGGTCACTCGAGCAGTACTTC. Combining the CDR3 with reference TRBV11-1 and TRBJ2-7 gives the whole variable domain EAEVAQSPRYKITEKSQAVAFWCDPISGHATLYWYRQILGQGPELLVQFQDESVVDDSQLPKDRFSAERLKGVDSTLKIQPAELGDSAMYLCASSLADGSLEQYFGPGTRLTVT.

CDR3 bases: TGTGCCAGCAGTTTCGGGGAGAACACTGAAGCTTTCTTT. The encoded protein is CASSFGENTEAFF. The chain is built from TRBV12-3 or TRBV12-4 and TRBJ1-1, with D unclear. Trimming stripped 3 bases from V and 1 base from J, with 6 bases between. This CDR3 has 13 amino acids.

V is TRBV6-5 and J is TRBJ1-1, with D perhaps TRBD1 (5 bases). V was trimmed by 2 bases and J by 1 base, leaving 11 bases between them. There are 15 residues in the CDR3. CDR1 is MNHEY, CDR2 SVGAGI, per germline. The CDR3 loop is CASSYMGGRNTEAFF. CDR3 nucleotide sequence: TGTGCCAGCAGTTACATGGGGGGGAGGAACACTGAAGCTTTCTTT.

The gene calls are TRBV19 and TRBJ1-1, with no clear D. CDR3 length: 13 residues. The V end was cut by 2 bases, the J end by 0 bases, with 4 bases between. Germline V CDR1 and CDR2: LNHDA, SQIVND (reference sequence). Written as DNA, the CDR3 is TGTGCCAGTAGTATATCAGTGAACACTGAAGCTTTCTTT. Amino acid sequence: CASSISVNTEAFF. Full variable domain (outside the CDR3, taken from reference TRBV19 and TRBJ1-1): DGGITQSPKYLFRKEGQNVTLSCEQNLNHDAMYWYRQDPGQGLRLIYYSQIVNDFQKGDIAEGYSVSREKKESFPLTVTSAQKNPTAFYLCASSISVNTEAFFGQGTRLTVV.

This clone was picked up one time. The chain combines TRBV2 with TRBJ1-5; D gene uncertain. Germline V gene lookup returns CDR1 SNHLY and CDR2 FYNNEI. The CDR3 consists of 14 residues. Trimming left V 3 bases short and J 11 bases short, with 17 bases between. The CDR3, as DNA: TGTGCCAGCAGTGAGAGGTGGGGTTCCTGGACCCAGCATTTT. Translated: CASSERWGSWTQHF.

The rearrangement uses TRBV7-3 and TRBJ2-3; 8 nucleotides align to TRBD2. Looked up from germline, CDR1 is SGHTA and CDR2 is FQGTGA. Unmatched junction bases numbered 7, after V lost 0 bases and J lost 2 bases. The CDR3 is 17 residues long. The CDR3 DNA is TGTGCCAGCAGCTTAACTGGGGCGGGAGGCCCCACAGATACGCAGTATTTT. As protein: CASSLTGAGGPTDTQYF.

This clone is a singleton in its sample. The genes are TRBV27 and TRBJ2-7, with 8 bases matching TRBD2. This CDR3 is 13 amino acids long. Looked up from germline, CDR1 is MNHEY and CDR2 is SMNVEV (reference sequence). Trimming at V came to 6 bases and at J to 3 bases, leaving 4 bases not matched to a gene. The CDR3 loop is CASRASGLYEQYF. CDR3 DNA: TGTGCCAGCAGGGCTAGCGGGCTCTACGAGCAGTACTTC.

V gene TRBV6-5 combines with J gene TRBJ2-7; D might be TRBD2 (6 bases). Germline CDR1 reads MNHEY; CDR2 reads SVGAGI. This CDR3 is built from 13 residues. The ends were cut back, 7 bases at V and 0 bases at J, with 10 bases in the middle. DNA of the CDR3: TGTGCCAGCATGGGGGGTGCCTCCTACGAGCAGTACTTC. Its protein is CASMGGASYEQYF.

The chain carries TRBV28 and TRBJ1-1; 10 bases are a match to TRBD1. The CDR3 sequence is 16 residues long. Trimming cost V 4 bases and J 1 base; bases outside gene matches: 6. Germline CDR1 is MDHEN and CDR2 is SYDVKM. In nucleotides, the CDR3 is TGTGCCAGCAGTTCGGGACAGGGGTCGACGAACACTGAAGCTTTCTTT. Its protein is CASSSGQGSTNTEAFF.

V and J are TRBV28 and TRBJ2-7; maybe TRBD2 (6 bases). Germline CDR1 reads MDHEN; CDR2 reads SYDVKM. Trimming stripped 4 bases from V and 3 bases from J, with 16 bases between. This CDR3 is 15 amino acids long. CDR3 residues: CASSSPSSGGYEQYF. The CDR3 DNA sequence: TGTGCCAGCAGTTCCCCTAGCTCCGGGGGCTACGAGCAGTACTTC.

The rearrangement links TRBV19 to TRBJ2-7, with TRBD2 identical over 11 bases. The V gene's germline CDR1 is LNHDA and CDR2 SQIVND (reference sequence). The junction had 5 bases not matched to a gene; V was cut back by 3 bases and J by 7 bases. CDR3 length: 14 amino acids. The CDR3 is CASSILAGGREQYF. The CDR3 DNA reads TGTGCCAGTAGTATCCTAGCGGGAGGCCGGGAGCAGTACTTC.

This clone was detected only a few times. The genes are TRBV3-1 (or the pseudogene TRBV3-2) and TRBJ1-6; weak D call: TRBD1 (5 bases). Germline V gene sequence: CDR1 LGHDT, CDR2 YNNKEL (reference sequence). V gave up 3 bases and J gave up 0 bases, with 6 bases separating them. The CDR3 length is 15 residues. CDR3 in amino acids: CASSQRGSYNSPLHF. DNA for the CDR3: TGTGCCAGCAGCCAGAGGGGCTCCTATAATTCACCCCTCCACTTT.